One and the same sample provided the 2 T cell receptor beta chains below, sequenced in a study of cytomegalovirus exposure and HLA in healthy donors. The data were produced by immunoSEQ multiplex PCR, yet TCRdb's version contains in-frame clones alone and is incomplete. The repertoire holds roughly 130,000 clones, with around 85% as singletons. Sequenced input: PBMCs. The receptors derive from a man younger than 35 in good health and CMV-seronegative.

The rearrangement uses TRBV7-2 and TRBJ1-1; 7 bases agree with TRBD1. Germline V gives CDR1 SGHTA, CDR2 FQGNSA. CDR3 length: 13 amino acids. J was trimmed by 8 bases and V by 3 bases; bases with no gene match: 6. CDR3: CASSFDRVREAFF. CDR3 DNA: TGTGCCAGCAGCTTCGACAGGGTACGAGAAGCTTTCTTT.

The chain recombines TRBV28 with TRBJ1-4, with D possibly being TRBD1 (6 bases). The V gene's germline CDR1 is MDHEN and CDR2 SYDVKM. This CDR3 is built from 15 residues. Trimming removed 4 bases from V and 7 bases from J, with 16 bases in between. CDR3 sequence (DNA): TGTGCCAGCAGTTGGGCAAACAGGGTCAGTGAAAAACTGTTTTTT. Translation gives CASSWANRVSEKLFF.